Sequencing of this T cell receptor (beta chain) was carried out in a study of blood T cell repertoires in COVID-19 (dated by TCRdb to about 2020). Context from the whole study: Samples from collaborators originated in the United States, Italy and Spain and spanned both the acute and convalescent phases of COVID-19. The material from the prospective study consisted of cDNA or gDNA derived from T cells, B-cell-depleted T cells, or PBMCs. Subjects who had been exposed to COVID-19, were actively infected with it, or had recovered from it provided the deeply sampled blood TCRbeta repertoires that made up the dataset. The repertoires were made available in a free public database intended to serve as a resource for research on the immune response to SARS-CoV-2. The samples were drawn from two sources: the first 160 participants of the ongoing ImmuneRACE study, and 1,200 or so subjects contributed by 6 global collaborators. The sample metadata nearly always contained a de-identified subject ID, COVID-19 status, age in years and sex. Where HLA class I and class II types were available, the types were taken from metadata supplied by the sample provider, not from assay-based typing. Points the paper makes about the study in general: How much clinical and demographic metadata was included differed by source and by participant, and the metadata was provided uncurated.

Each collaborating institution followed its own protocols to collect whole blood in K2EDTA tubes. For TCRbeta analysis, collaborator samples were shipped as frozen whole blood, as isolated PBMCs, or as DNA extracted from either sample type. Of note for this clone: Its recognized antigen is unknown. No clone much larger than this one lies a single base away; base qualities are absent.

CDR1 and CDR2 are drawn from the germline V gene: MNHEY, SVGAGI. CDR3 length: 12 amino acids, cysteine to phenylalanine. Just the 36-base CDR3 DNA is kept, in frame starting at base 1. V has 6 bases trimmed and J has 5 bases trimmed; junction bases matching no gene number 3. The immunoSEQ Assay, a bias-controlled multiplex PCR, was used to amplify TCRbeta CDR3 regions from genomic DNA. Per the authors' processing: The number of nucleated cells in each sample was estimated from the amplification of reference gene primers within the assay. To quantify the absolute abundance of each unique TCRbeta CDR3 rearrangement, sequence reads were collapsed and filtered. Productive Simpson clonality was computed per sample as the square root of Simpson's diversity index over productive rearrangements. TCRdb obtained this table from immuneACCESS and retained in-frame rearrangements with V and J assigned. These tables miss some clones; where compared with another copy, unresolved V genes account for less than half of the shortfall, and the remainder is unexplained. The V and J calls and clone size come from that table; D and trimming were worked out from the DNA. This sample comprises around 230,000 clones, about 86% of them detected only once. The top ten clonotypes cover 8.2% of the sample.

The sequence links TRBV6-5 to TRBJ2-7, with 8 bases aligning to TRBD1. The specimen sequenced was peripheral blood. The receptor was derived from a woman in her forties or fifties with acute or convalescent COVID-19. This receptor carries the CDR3 CASRVTGDEQYF. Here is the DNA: TGTGCCAGCAGGGTGACAGGGGACGAGCAGTACTTC.